What follows describes a single TCR beta chain. Its matching antigen is unknown. Trimming took 6 bases from V and 5 from J; bases not matched to a gene: 8. The CDR3 covers 14 residues. Looked up from germline, CDR1 is LNHDA and CDR2 is SQIVND (reference sequence). The sample comes from a study of identifying expanded T cells in peripheral blood. Study-wide findings and caveats: Differentially abundant clones: roughly 1.3 between replicates, around 16 at roughly 2 weeks, 19 at four.

Profiling relied on immunoSEQ multiplex PCR, and the TCRdb table lists in-frame clones only, not all of them. The table records some 120,000 clones, 84% of them present only once. Healthy donors had no documented immune events, such as infections, while sampled. The clonotype was recovered from a person aged 18-70 years in good health. The V gene is TRBV19, the J gene TRBJ1-1; 8 nucleotides line up with TRBD1. Material: blood. The CDR3 is CASRTTGGWTEAFF. CDR3 nucleotide sequence: TGTGCCAGTAGAACCACAGGGGGGTGGACTGAAGCTTTCTTT. Drawing the rest from reference TRBV19 and TRBJ1-1, the complete variable domain is DGGITQSPKYLFRKEGQNVTLSCEQNLNHDAMYWYRQDPGQGLRLIYYSQIVNDFQKGDIAEGYSVSREKKESFPLTVTSAQKNPTAFYLCASRTTGGWTEAFFGQGTRLTVV.